These 17 T cell receptor beta chains were all obtained from the same sample, sequenced in a study of PD-L1 blockade in urothelial cancer. Stated time point: pretreatment peripheral blood. Assay: immunoSEQ multiplex PCR; the TCRdb copy retains only in-frame clones and omits some. In the table there are 100,000 to 150,000 clones, about four fifths of which are singletons. The sequenced sample was PBMCs, obtained around atezolizumab (anti-PD-L1) treatment. The receptors shown here come from a man aged 50 or older with urothelial cancer.

This clone was observed once. This chain links TRBV19 with TRBJ2-5, with 14 positions matching TRBD2. CDR3 length: 15 amino acids. J was trimmed by 5 bases and V by 4 bases; bases with no gene match: 3. Germline assignment: CDR1 LNHDA and CDR2 SQIVND (reference sequence). The DNA for the CDR3 is TGTGCCAGTAGTACCGGGACTAGCGGGAGCGAGACCCAGTACTTC. Translating gives CASSTGTSGSETQYF. The full variable domain, in which reference TRBV19 and TRBJ2-5 provide the parts outside the CDR3, is DGGITQSPKYLFRKEGQNVTLSCEQNLNHDAMYWYRQDPGQGLRLIYYSQIVNDFQKGDIAEGYSVSREKKESFPLTVTSAQKNPTAFYLCASSTGTSGSETQYFGPGTRLLVL.

This clone was detected only a few times. The V call is TRBV10-1, the J call TRBJ1-2; 7 bases align to TRBD1. The V and J ends lost 6 bases and 7 bases, in that order; junction bases with no gene match: 5. CDR3 length: 12 amino acids. The V gene's germline CDR1 is WNHNN and CDR2 SYGVQD (reference sequence). Here the CDR3 DNA reads TGCGCCAGCAGGAGGGGGCGCTGTGGCTACACCTTC. It specifies CASRRGRCGYTF.

This clone showed up just a few times. The V and J genes are TRBV9 and TRBJ2-7, with a tentative D call TRBD1 (6 bases). The V end lost 0 bases, the J end lost 5 bases, and 15 bases lay between the germline ends. Looked up from germline, CDR1 is SGDLS and CDR2 is YYNGEE. The length of the CDR3 is 15 residues. The CDR3 region has the DNA TGTGCCAGCAGCGTAGAAGCACAGGGTGGCCACGAGCAGTACTTC. It specifies CASSVEAQGGHEQYF. Using reference TRBV9 and TRBJ2-7 for the parts outside the CDR3, the full variable domain is DSGVTQTPKHLITATGQRVTLRCSPRSGDLSVYWYQQSLDQGLQFLIQYYNGEERAKGNILERFSAQQFPDLHSELNLSSLELGDSALYFCASSVEAQGGHEQYFGPGTRLTVT.

The chain recombines TRBV5-1 with TRBJ2-1, with D possibly being TRBD1 (6 bases). Trimming removed 3 bases at V and 4 bases at J, with 11 bases between. This CDR3 contains 14 residues. Per germline, CDR1 SGHRS and CDR2 YFSETQ. The CDR3 nucleotides are TGCGCCAGCAGCTCCGGGACACAATACAATGAGCAGTTCTTC. This encodes CASSSGTQYNEQFF.

The V and J genes are TRBV5-8 and TRBJ2-5; 14 bases line up with TRBD2. The CDR3 has 16 residues. After removal of 3 bases from V and 3 bases from J, the junction contained 4 bases not matched to a gene. Germline V gene data show CDR1 as SGHTS and CDR2 as YDEGEE. The CDR3 spells CASSWGTSGSKETQYF. CDR3 sequence (DNA): TGTGCCAGCAGCTGGGGGACTAGCGGGAGTAAAGAGACCCAGTACTTC.

This chain uses TRBV5-5 with TRBJ1-6; 8 bases line up with TRBD1. V lost 0 bases and J lost 6; bases outside the gene matches: 5. This CDR3 comprises 16 residues. In germline, CDR1 is SGHKS, CDR2 YYEKEE (reference sequence). The CDR3: CASSLGQGAGNSPLHF. The CDR3 coding sequence is TGTGCCAGCAGCTTGGGGCAGGGGGCCGGTAATTCACCCCTCCACTTT.

This sequence joins TRBV6-5 and TRBJ1-6; no definite D call. V was trimmed by 6 bases and J by 7 bases, leaving 16 bases between them. CDR3 size: 15 residues. The germline CDR1 and CDR2 sequences are MNHEY and SVGAGI. The DNA for the CDR3 is TGTGCCAGCAGAAGAACAAAAATACAGAATTCACCCCTCCACTTT. Amino acid sequence: CASRRTKIQNSPLHF.

The genes are TRBV5-4 and TRBJ1-4, with a weak D call TRBD1 (6 bases). CDR1 and CDR2 (germline): SGHNT, YYREEE (reference sequence). Trimming cost V 4 bases and J 6 bases, with 16 bases left between them. The CDR3 runs 15 residues. The CDR3 region has the DNA TGTGCCAGCAGCGCGGGGGGGGCTGGGGATGAAAAACTGTTTTTT. This encodes CASSAGGAGDEKLFF.

In this sample, this clone turned up once. The gene calls are TRBV28 and TRBJ2-7, with unresolved D. Germline V lookup: CDR1 MDHEN, CDR2 SYDVKM. This CDR3 comprises 13 residues. V dropped 5 bases and J dropped 9 bases, with 17 bases sitting between them. This CDR3 reads CASSTDMNLRQYF. In DNA, the CDR3 is TGTGCCAGCAGTACTGACATGAACCTGAGGCAGTACTTC.

This chain connects TRBV5-5 to TRBJ1-6; a possible D gene is TRBD1 (5 bases). Germline V gene lookup returns CDR1 SGHKS and CDR2 YYEKEE (reference sequence). There are 16 residues in the CDR3. Between the trimmed V and J ends, which lost 4 bases and 7 bases, there was a span of 18 bases. CDR3 bases: TGTGCCAGCAGCCCGGGGGTTTTGGTCAAGAATTCACCCCTCCACTTT. Encoded protein: CASSPGVLVKNSPLHF.

The J gene is TRBJ2-1, the V gene TRBV19, with D unresolved. V lost 8 bases to trimming and J lost 6 bases, with 8 bases between them. The CDR3 runs to 11 residues. Germline CDR1 is LNHDA and CDR2 is SQIVND (reference sequence). For the CDR3, the DNA is TGTGCCAGTTCCCCCCTCAATGAGCAGTTCTTC. Translating gives CASSPLNEQFF. The variable domain in full, with the rest retrieved from reference TRBV19 and TRBJ2-1, is DGGITQSPKYLFRKEGQNVTLSCEQNLNHDAMYWYRQDPGQGLRLIYYSQIVNDFQKGDIAEGYSVSREKKESFPLTVTSAQKNPTAFYLCASSPLNEQFFGPGTRLTVL.

This sequence joins TRBV4-2 and TRBJ1-4, with D tentatively TRBD1 (5 bases). The germline gives CDR1 LGHNA, CDR2 YNFKEQ. Trimming removed 0 bases at V and 5 bases at J, with 13 bases between. This CDR3 spans 16 amino acids. The CDR3 spells CASSQDRGRANEKLFF. Written as DNA, the CDR3 is TGTGCCAGCAGCCAAGATCGCGGCAGGGCCAATGAAAAACTGTTTTTT.

The CDR3 sequence: CACGEYEQYF. CDR3 bases: TGTGCCTGCGGGGAGTACGAGCAGTACTTC. This chain joins TRBV19 and TRBJ2-7, with D possibly TRBD2 on 6 matching bases. V lost 11 bases and J 4 bases, leaving 9 bases between the germline ends. Germline CDR1 and CDR2: LNHDA and SQIVND (reference sequence). The CDR3 loop spans 10 amino acids. Variable domain in full (rest from reference TRBV19 and TRBJ2-7): DGGITQSPKYLFRKEGQNVTLSCEQNLNHDAMYWYRQDPGQGLRLIYYSQIVNDFQKGDIAEGYSVSREKKESFPLTVTSAQKNPTAFYLCACGEYEQYFGPGTRLTVT.

The chain combines TRBV15 with TRBJ2-2; 12 bases line up with TRBD1. The CDR3 totals 18 residues. V lost 1 base to trimming and J lost 4 bases; unmatched junction nucleotides: 7. CDR1 and CDR2 (germline): LNHNV, YYDKDF (reference sequence). The CDR3 loop reads CATSRGGQGARTTGELFF. The DNA for the CDR3 is TGTGCCACCAGCAGAGGGGGACAGGGGGCGCGGACCACCGGGGAGCTGTTTTTT.

This chain links TRBV7-9 with TRBJ1-5; maybe TRBD1 (6 bases). Trimming removed 5 bases at V and 4 bases at J, with 12 bases between. There are 14 residues in the CDR3. Germline CDR1 and CDR2: SEHNR and FQNEAQ (reference sequence). CDR3 bases: TGTGCCAGCAGCCGGGACATAACTAATCAGCCCCAGCATTTT. Its protein product is CASSRDITNQPQHF.

The chain links TRBV19 to TRBJ1-3; tentative D call: TRBD1 (6 bases). Germline CDR1 is LNHDA and CDR2 is SQIVND (reference sequence). With 10 bases removed from V and 3 bases from J, the gap between germline ends came to 19 bases. This CDR3 spans 15 amino acids. CDR3 coding DNA: TGTGCCACCCGCCCAGGGGATTCCCGTGGAAACACCATATATTTT. As protein: CATRPGDSRGNTIYF.

The chain uses TRBV9 and TRBJ1-1; possible D gene TRBD1, 5 bases. This CDR3 has 13 residues. Trimming pared 0 bases from V and 7 bases from J, leaving 10 bases between. Looked up from germline, CDR1 is SGDLS and CDR2 is YYNGEE. CDR3 sequence reads: CASSVVGAGEAFF. CDR3 nucleotides: TGTGCCAGCAGCGTAGTAGGGGCCGGTGAAGCTTTCTTT.